Listed here are 18 T cell receptor beta chains from one sample, sequenced in a study of radiation and T cells in renal cell carcinoma. Documented time point: baseline pretreatment blood. Regarding treatment: 15 Gy SBRT to primary tumor, nephrectomy 4 weeks later. Data came from immunoSEQ multiplex PCR; TCRdb stores just in-frame clones and leaves some out. This sample has 130,000 or so clones; roughly 90% occur once, and the top ten carry about 12%. The sample consisted of blood, taken from a patient whose treatment included radiotherapy and nephrectomy. Receptors were obtained from a woman aged 50 to 65 with renal cell carcinoma.

V usage is TRBV6-1 and J usage is TRBJ1-1; a possible D gene is TRBD1 (5 bases). Germline CDR1 is MNHNS and CDR2 is SASEGT. The CDR3 length is 14 residues. V was clipped by 1 base and J by 3 bases, with 9 bases between them. In DNA, the CDR3 is TGTGCCAGCAGTGAAGGGGGGGAGCACACTGAAGCTTTCTTT. It codes for CASSEGGEHTEAFF.

This rearrangement joins TRBV4-3 to TRBJ2-5, with 7 bases matching TRBD2. The CDR3 loop spans 16 amino acids. With 0 bases clipped from V and 4 bases from J, the junction kept 8 bases outside the gene matches. Germline lookup yields CDR1 LGHNA and CDR2 YSLEER. CDR3 in amino acids: CASSQDLGEGGETQYF. The CDR3 region has the DNA TGCGCCAGCAGCCAAGATCTCGGGGAGGGCGGAGAGACCCAGTACTTC.

A few counts support this clone. The chain joins TRBV6-1 to TRBJ1-1; no clear D gene. The CDR3 sequence is 13 residues long. The germline V gene has CDR1 MNHNS and CDR2 SASEGT. V was cut by 3 bases and J by 14 bases, with 19 bases left in between. The CDR3 sequence is CASSDRDSQAAFF. CDR3 sequence (DNA): TGTGCCAGCAGTGACCGAGACTCCCAGGCTGCGTTCTTT.

The chain carries TRBV13 and TRBJ1-2, with D perhaps TRBD1 (6 bases). Germline CDR1 is PRHDT and CDR2 is FYEKMQ (reference sequence). V was trimmed by 2 bases and J by 7 bases, leaving 11 bases between them. The length of the CDR3 is 13 residues. CDR3 DNA sequence: TGTGCCAGCAGCTTAACACAGGGATTTGGCTACACCTTC. It encodes CASSLTQGFGYTF.

The chain links TRBV7-9 to TRBJ1-2, with D possibly being TRBD1 (6 bases). Germline V lookup: CDR1 SEHNR, CDR2 FQNEAQ (reference sequence). The V gene lost 4 bases and the J gene lost 3 bases, with 6 bases spanning the gap. This CDR3 spans 12 amino acids. CDR3 sequence reads: CASSWTDYGYTF. The CDR3 DNA follows: TGTGCCAGCAGCTGGACAGACTATGGCTACACCTTC.

The V and J genes are TRBV7-6 and TRBJ2-1; the match to TRBD2 covers 12 bases. Germline V CDR1 and CDR2: SGHVS, FNYEAQ. The CDR3 length is 17 residues. Losses at the gene ends were 1 base for V and 5 bases for J; bases not matched to a gene: 6. The CDR3 region is CASSLGGRTSGNNEQFF. In DNA form, the CDR3 reads TGTGCCAGCAGCTTAGGGGGTCGGACTAGCGGGAACAATGAGCAGTTCTTC.

The genes are TRBV15 and TRBJ1-2, with 9 bases that match TRBD1. Germline V gene lookup returns CDR1 LNHNV and CDR2 YYDKDF (reference sequence). V lost 1 base to trimming and J lost 4 bases; unmatched junction nucleotides: 7. The length of the CDR3 is 16 residues. The CDR3 region is CATSRVGTGRPYGYTF. The DNA for the CDR3 is TGTGCCACCAGCAGAGTAGGGACAGGGCGCCCCTATGGCTACACCTTC.

A few counts support this clone. This chain connects TRBV11-3 to TRBJ2-1; 7 bases fit TRBD1. Trimming removed 1 base from V and 10 bases from J; junction bases left unmatched: 16. CDR3 length equals 17 residues. Germline V gene sequence: CDR1 SGHNT, CDR2 YENEEA. The CDR3 here is CASSLVGDSHRGVEQFF. The CDR3 bases are TGTGCCAGCAGCTTAGTCGGGGACAGTCACAGGGGTGTCGAGCAGTTCTTC.

The gene calls are TRBV5-1 and TRBJ2-1, with 13 positions matching TRBD2. CDR3 length: 19 residues. After removal of 4 bases from V and 5 bases from J, the junction contained 15 bases not matched to a gene. The germline V gene encodes CDR1 SGHRS and CDR2 YFSETQ. In nucleotides, the CDR3 is TGCGCCAGCAGCCCCCGACAGATTCCGGGACTAGCGGGAAACAATGAGCAGTTCTTC. Its translation is CASSPRQIPGLAGNNEQFF.

The V gene is TRBV4-2, the J gene TRBJ2-5, with 13 bases that match TRBD2. With 3 bases clipped from V and 2 bases from J, the junction kept 6 bases outside the gene matches. Germline CDR1 is LGHNA and CDR2 is YNFKEQ. The length of the CDR3 is 17 residues. The CDR3 reads CASSQELAGGRQETQYF. The CDR3 bases are TGTGCCAGCAGCCAGGAACTAGCGGGGGGGCGACAAGAGACCCAGTACTTC.

With respect to this clone: The sample has other DNA sequences that encode this CDR3 too. V and J are TRBV5-4 and TRBJ2-5; possibly TRBD2 for D (5 bases). Deletions cut 0 bases from V and 0 bases from J, with 6 bases between. The CDR3 sequence is 14 residues long. Germline values: CDR1 SGHNT, CDR2 YYREEE (reference sequence). The CDR3 sequence is CASSLAGNQETQYF. The CDR3 region has the DNA TGTGCCAGCAGCTTGGCCGGGAACCAAGAGACCCAGTACTTC. The entire variable domain, with the rest obtained from reference TRBV5-4 and TRBJ2-5, is as follows: ETGVTQSPTHLIKTRGQQVTLRCSSQSGHNTVSWYQQALGQGPQFIFQYYREEENGRGNFPPRFSGLQFPNYSSELNVNALELDDSALYLCASSLAGNQETQYFGPGTRLLVL.

The DNA of the CDR3 is TGTGCCAGCAGTGGTTTCCGTACAGATACGCAGTATTTT. It encodes CASSGFRTDTQYF. V is TRBV6-1 and J is TRBJ2-3; D gene unclear. The CDR3 is made up of 13 amino acids. Trimming took off 4 bases at V and 3 bases at J, with 8 bases between the two ends. The V gene's germline CDR1 is MNHNS and CDR2 SASEGT.

J is TRBJ2-4 and V is TRBV27; D possibly uses TRBD1 or TRBD2 (7 bases each). The CDR3 extends over 16 amino acids. Germline CDR1 reads MNHEY; CDR2 reads SMNVEV (reference sequence). V was clipped by 4 bases and J by 10 bases, with 23 bases between them. This CDR3 is CASSSPLGAGGAIQYF. For the CDR3, the DNA is TGTGCCAGCAGTTCGCCTTTAGGAGCAGGGGGGGCTATTCAGTACTTC.

The chain carries TRBV6-1 and TRBJ2-5; D perhaps matches TRBD2 (5 bases). Germline V gene lookup returns CDR1 MNHNS and CDR2 SASEGT. V shed 4 bases and J shed 5 bases, with 11 bases lying between them. The length of the CDR3 is 13 residues. DNA for the CDR3: TGTGCCAGCAGTGGGACTGAACAGGAGACCCAGTACTTC. It yields the protein CASSGTEQETQYF.

This clone occurred once. The rearrangement links TRBV6-6 to TRBJ1-1; D may be TRBD1 (5 bases). V lost 6 bases and J 4 bases, leaving 9 bases between the germline ends. The germline gives CDR1 MNHNY, CDR2 SVGAGI (reference sequence). There are 12 residues in the CDR3. DNA of the CDR3: TGTGCCAGCAGATGGGGGGGCACTGAAGCTTTCTTT. Amino acids: CASRWGGTEAFF.

The J gene is TRBJ2-5, the V gene TRBV10-1; a possible D gene is TRBD2 (7 bases). Germline CDR1 is WNHNN and CDR2 is SYGVQD (reference sequence). This CDR3 region has 14 residues. V lost 3 bases and J lost 6, with 14 bases in between. This CDR3 is CASSDRGGGKTQYF. The CDR3 nucleotides are TGCGCCAGCAGTGACCGAGGGGGGGGGAAGACCCAGTACTTC.

This clone was picked up one time. The chain links TRBV6-4 to TRBJ1-6, with D perhaps TRBD1 (5 bases). The length of the CDR3 is 15 residues. Germline CDR1 MRHNA, CDR2 SNTAGT. Trimming took off 6 bases at V and 3 bases at J, with 12 bases between the two ends. The CDR3 DNA follows: TGTGCCAGCAGAGCCGGGACTAGCTATAATTCACCCCTCCACTTT. Its translation is CASRAGTSYNSPLHF.

The chain is built from TRBV6-6 and TRBJ1-2; 8 nucleotides line up with TRBD1. J was trimmed by 7 bases and V by 7 bases; bases with no gene match: 14. From germline, CDR1 is MNHNY and CDR2 SVGAGI (reference sequence). This CDR3 is 15 amino acids long. CDR3 nucleotides: TGTGCCAGCACCGATACGGACAGGGAGAGAGGTGGCTACACCTTC. It specifies CASTDTDRERGGYTF.